What follows are 8 T cell receptor beta chains derived from one specimen sequenced in a study of shared clonotypes between healthy human individuals. Sequenced by immunoSEQ multiplex PCR; TCRdb stores in-frame clones only, minus some. The top ten clones hold less than 2% of a sample with 650,000 to 750,000 clones, 55% to 75% of them seen once. The sample consisted of memory CD4+ T cells sorted from blood. Subset in this sample: CD45RA-negative fraction. The origin of the receptors is a woman aged 25 to 39 in good health.

The chain carries TRBV27 and TRBJ2-2; D uncertain. With 5 bases removed from V and 7 bases from J, the gap between germline ends came to 17 bases. From germline, CDR1 is MNHEY and CDR2 SMNVEV (reference sequence). The CDR3 spans 15 residues. In nucleotides, the CDR3 is TGTGCCAGCAGTCCTGGCCCGAGTTGGAGCGGGGAGCTGTTTTTT. Protein sequence: CASSPGPSWSGELFF.

This sequence joins TRBV7-5 and TRBJ2-5; the table's D call, TRBD2, has no DNA check behind it. TRBV7-5 is flagged as a pseudogene. The CDR3 has 16 amino acids. The CDR3 loop is CVRSLGSFRGGETQYF. The DNA of the CDR3 is TGTGTCAGAAGCTTAGGGTCCTTCAGGGGAGGGGAGACCCAGTACTTC.

The gene calls are TRBV6-6 and TRBJ2-4; D call uncertain. The CDR3 covers 11 residues. Trimming pared 2 bases from V and 8 bases from J, leaving 4 bases between. Germline CDR1 and CDR2: MNHNY and SVGAGI (reference sequence). For the CDR3, the DNA is TGTGCCAGCAGTTACGGGGACATTCAGTACTTC. Its protein product is CASSYGDIQYF.

The chain carries TRBV28 and TRBJ2-7, with TRBD1 matching 8 bases. CDR3 size: 14 residues. Looked up from germline, CDR1 is MDHEN and CDR2 is SYDVKM. CDR3 nucleotides: TGTGCCAGCAGCGGATGGAGACAGGGGTCCCCCGCGGAAGTC. Translation gives CASSGWRQGSPAEV.

V is TRBV30 and J is TRBJ2-5; no clear D. Near its end, the DNA agrees better with TRBJ2-7, so the J call may be wrong. The CDR3 is 12 amino acids. Germline CDR1 reads GTSNPN; CDR2 reads SVGIG (reference sequence). The CDR3 sequence: CAWSRVSYEQYF. CDR3 DNA sequence: TGTGCCTGGAGCCGGGTCTCCTACGAGCAGTACTTC.

The V and J genes are TRBV5-5 and TRBJ2-1; D might be TRBD1 or TRBD2, each matching 6 bases. Germline CDR1 and CDR2: SGHKS and YYEKEE (reference sequence). Trimming took 3 bases from V and 10 from J, leaving 11 bases between them. The CDR3 is 12 residues long. The CDR3 DNA reads TGTGCCAGCAGCTGGGGGGACACCGAGCAGTTCTTC. Translated: CASSWGDTEQFF.

This clone has a handful of counts. This chain uses TRBV10-3 with TRBJ1-3; no clear D gene. The germline V gene has CDR1 ENHRY and CDR2 SYGVKD. CDR3 length: 14 residues. The V end lost 8 bases, the J end lost 2 bases, and 13 bases lay between the germline ends. CDR3 nucleotides: TGTGCCATCCTGGGGAGCAGCGCTGGAAACACCATATATTTT. Translated, it gives CAILGSSAGNTIYF.

The CDR3: CASSLHPGGRETQYF. For the CDR3, the DNA is TGTGCCAGCAGCTTACATCCAGGGGGACGAGAGACCCAGTACTTC. The gene calls are TRBV11-1 and TRBJ2-5, with 7 bases aligning to TRBD1. Germline V gives CDR1 SGHAT, CDR2 FQDESV (reference sequence). The CDR3 has 15 residues. The trim removed 2 bases at V and 4 bases at J, leaving 7 bases unmatched.